The rows below give T cell receptor beta chains drawn from one sample of a study of blood T cell repertoires in COVID-19. Assay: immunoSEQ multiplex PCR; the TCRdb copy retains only in-frame clones and omits some. The sample lists 25,000 to 35,000 clones; around 84% were seen once. Sample: peripheral blood. These receptors all stem from a human donor in a cohort sampled during active COVID-19. CDR3s include the opening cysteine and the closing phenylalanine or tryptophan. The order of the fields is clone size, V gene, J gene, D gene, CDR3 DNA, CDR3 protein. The D gene is left open where the match is weak. Expanded clones get a size class; other rows say once, few or many, or leave the size out.

abundance: -; v_gene: TRBV7-2; j_gene: TRBJ2-5; d_gene: TRBD2; CDR3nt: TGTGCCAGCAGCGATTCCCTCAGCGGGGGGGCTGGTGAGACCCAGTACTTC; CDR3aa: CASSDSLSGGAGETQYF
abundance: once; v_gene: TRBV7-7; j_gene: TRBJ2-3; d_gene: -; CDR3nt: TGTGCCAGCAGCCGGGGGTTGGGGGACACAGATACGCAGTATTTT; CDR3aa: CASSRGLGDTDTQYF
abundance: few; v_gene: TRBV7-9; j_gene: TRBJ2-7; d_gene: -; CDR3nt: TGTGCCAGCAGCGGGCGGGACGGCCTCTCCTACGAGCAGTACTTC; CDR3aa: CASSGRDGLSYEQYF
abundance: -; v_gene: TRBV3-1/TRBV3-2; j_gene: TRBJ2-3; d_gene: -; CDR3nt: TGTGCCAGCAGCCTCTGCCCGGCGGGCCTAGAATTGGATACGCAGTATTTT; CDR3aa: CASSLCPAGLELDTQYF
abundance: -; v_gene: TRBV30; j_gene: TRBJ1-1; d_gene: -; CDR3nt: TGTGCCTACCGACGGGGGAACACTGAAGCTTTCTTT; CDR3aa: CAYRRGNTEAFF
abundance: few; v_gene: TRBV10-3; j_gene: TRBJ2-7; d_gene: -; CDR3nt: TGTGCCATCAGTGAGTCGACTCGTCGGATATCCTACGAGCAGTACTTC; CDR3aa: CAISESTRRISYEQYF
abundance: -; v_gene: TRBV18; j_gene: TRBJ2-5; d_gene: -; CDR3nt: TGTGCCAGCTCACCCGGACAGCCACATCAAGAGACCCAGTACTTC; CDR3aa: CASSPGQPHQETQYF
abundance: -; v_gene: TRBV6-5; j_gene: TRBJ1-2; d_gene: -; CDR3nt: TGTGCCAGCAGGCCCGTCGGGGTGTCCTATGGCTACACCTTC; CDR3aa: CASRPVGVSYGYTF
abundance: -; v_gene: TRBV3-1/TRBV3-2; j_gene: TRBJ2-3; d_gene: -; CDR3nt: TGTGCCAGCAGCCAAGATTACGGGACTAGCACAGATACGCAGTATTTT; CDR3aa: CASSQDYGTSTDTQYF
abundance: -; v_gene: TRBV6-6; j_gene: TRBJ1-6; d_gene: TRBD1; CDR3nt: TGTGCCAGCACCATTACAACAGGGGTTGGTAATTCACCCCTCCACTTT; CDR3aa: CASTITTGVGNSPLHF
abundance: -; v_gene: TRBV18; j_gene: TRBJ2-3; d_gene: -; CDR3nt: TGTGCCAGCTCACCAGGTCTACTTCGGGCAGATACGCAGTATTTT; CDR3aa: CASSPGLLRADTQYF
abundance: once; v_gene: TRBV28; j_gene: TRBJ2-1; d_gene: -; CDR3nt: TGTGCCAGCAGTTCTGAGGGAAGCTCCTACAATGAGCAGTTCTTC; CDR3aa: CASSSEGSSYNEQFF
abundance: -; v_gene: TRBV27; j_gene: TRBJ1-6; d_gene: -; CDR3nt: TGTGCCAGCAGTTTAATCGCCAGGGCCTATAATTCACCCCTCCACTTT; CDR3aa: CASSLIARAYNSPLHF
abundance: -; v_gene: TRBV5-5; j_gene: TRBJ1-4; d_gene: TRBD1; CDR3nt: TGTGCCAGCAGCTTGGGAAGGGGGCTAGACGGTGAAAAACTGTTTTTT; CDR3aa: CASSLGRGLDGEKLFF
abundance: -; v_gene: TRBV7-2; j_gene: TRBJ1-2; d_gene: -; CDR3nt: TGTGCCAGCAGCTTAGGAGTAAACTATGGCTACACCTTC; CDR3aa: CASSLGVNYGYTF
abundance: -; v_gene: TRBV9; j_gene: TRBJ2-5; d_gene: TRBD2; CDR3nt: TGTGCCAGCAGCCCTCGGGGCGGAGCGGGGGGGCACGAGACCCAGTACTTC; CDR3aa: CASSPRGGAGGHETQYF
abundance: -; v_gene: TRBV18; j_gene: TRBJ2-1; d_gene: TRBD2; CDR3nt: TGTGCCAGCTCCCCCCTAGCGGGTTCCTACAATGAGCAGTTCTTC; CDR3aa: CASSPLAGSYNEQFF
abundance: -; v_gene: TRBV6-1; j_gene: TRBJ1-5; d_gene: -; CDR3nt: TGTGCCAGCAGTGATAGGGGGTATAGCAATCAGCCCCAGCATTTT; CDR3aa: CASSDRGYSNQPQHF
abundance: -; v_gene: TRBV28; j_gene: TRBJ1-2; d_gene: TRBD1; CDR3nt: TGTGCCAGCAGGCCGGGACAGATAGGCTACACCTTC; CDR3aa: CASRPGQIGYTF
abundance: -; v_gene: TRBV3-1/TRBV3-2; j_gene: TRBJ1-1; d_gene: -; CDR3nt: TGTGCCAGCTGGGGGAGGCGGAAGAACACTGAAGCTTTCTTT; CDR3aa: CASWGRRKNTEAFF
abundance: -; v_gene: TRBV3-1/TRBV3-2; j_gene: TRBJ2-1; d_gene: TRBD2; CDR3nt: TGTGCCAGCAGCCGGACTAGCGGATACAATGAGCAGTTCTTC; CDR3aa: CASSRTSGYNEQFF
abundance: -; v_gene: TRBV24-1; j_gene: TRBJ2-1; d_gene: TRBD1; CDR3nt: TGTGCCACCAGTGATCCTGGGACAGGCCTTAATGAGCAGTTCTTC; CDR3aa: CATSDPGTGLNEQFF
abundance: -; v_gene: TRBV7-7; j_gene: TRBJ1-4; d_gene: -; CDR3nt: TGTGCCAGCAGCTTATCTTTATGGAGGACCGCCTCGGGGGGAAAACTGTTTTTT; CDR3aa: CASSLSLWRTASGGKLFF
abundance: -; v_gene: TRBV10-3; j_gene: TRBJ1-1; d_gene: -; CDR3nt: TGTGCCACCTCCCTAGACACTGAAGCTTTCTTT; CDR3aa: CATSLDTEAFF
abundance: -; v_gene: TRBV19; j_gene: TRBJ2-1; d_gene: TRBD1; CDR3nt: TGTGCCAGCGCCGACAGGGGCAACTACAATGAGCAGTTCTTC; CDR3aa: CASADRGNYNEQFF
abundance: -; v_gene: TRBV18; j_gene: TRBJ2-3; d_gene: TRBD1; CDR3nt: TGTGCCAGCTCACTCAAGGACAGGGGTATCACAGATACGCAGTATTTT; CDR3aa: CASSLKDRGITDTQYF
abundance: -; v_gene: TRBV3-1/TRBV3-2; j_gene: TRBJ1-4; d_gene: TRBD1; CDR3nt: TGTGCCAGCAGCCAAGATTGGAGACAGGGCGGAACTAATGAAAAACTGTTTTTT; CDR3aa: CASSQDWRQGGTNEKLFF
abundance: -; v_gene: TRBV11-2; j_gene: TRBJ1-3; d_gene: TRBD1; CDR3nt: TGTGCCTTAACGGTGGACAGGGGGTCTGGAAACACCATATATTTT; CDR3aa: CALTVDRGSGNTIYF
abundance: -; v_gene: TRBV12-5; j_gene: TRBJ1-2; d_gene: TRBD1; CDR3nt: TGTGCTAGTGGTTTGGGCCACAGGGGGAAACAAGGCTACACCTTC; CDR3aa: CASGLGHRGKQGYTF
abundance: -; v_gene: TRBV7-3; j_gene: TRBJ2-6; d_gene: -; CDR3nt: TGTGCCAGCAGCAGGACAGGGAGGGCTGGGGCCAACGTCCTGACTTTC; CDR3aa: CASSRTGRAGANVLTF
abundance: once; v_gene: TRBV13; j_gene: TRBJ2-4; d_gene: -; CDR3nt: TGTGCCAGCAGCTCCGAGGCGCAGGGTCAAAACATTCAGTACTTC; CDR3aa: CASSSEAQGQNIQYF